This entry describes one T cell receptor (beta chain). The target antigen is unknown. The data originate from a study of a mutant IDH1 vaccine in newly diagnosed glioma. Overall study context: Investigators started vaccination 4-6 weeks after radiotherapy alone, or with temozolomide cycles. Patients were pretreated with radiotherapy, temozolomide, or both, mostly both. General observations from the study: The vaccine induced immune responses, and these occurred in around 94% of patients.

Using immunoSEQ multiplex PCR, the repertoire was profiled, and TCRdb retains in-frame clones only, with some absent. The sample carries under 40,000 clones, roughly 78% recorded once. Germline CDR1 reads SQVTM; CDR2 reads ANQGSEA. The length of the CDR3 is 13 residues. Losses at the gene ends were 6 bases for V and 0 bases for J; bases not matched to a gene: 4. The time point is: week 35, safety follow-up. The content of each vaccine dose was 300 ug of mutant IDH1 20-mer peptide, and topical imiquimod accompanied it. The vaccination schedule gave patients eight doses in weeks 1, 3, 5, 7, 11, 15, 19 and 23.

Sequences were derived from PBMCs, sampled from a glioma patient whose treatment included an IDH1 peptide vaccine. The receptor was derived from a middle-aged man with glioma. Some clones in this sample may be carry-over from other donors' samples. This chain connects TRBV29-1 to TRBJ2-7, with 8 bases lining up with TRBD1. CDR3 protein: CSVRTGYSYEQYF. CDR3 DNA sequence: TGCAGCGTACGGACAGGGTACTCCTACGAGCAGTACTTC.